These T cell receptor beta chains were read from a single sample in a study of cytomegalovirus exposure and HLA in healthy donors. Data came from immunoSEQ multiplex PCR; TCRdb stores just in-frame clones and leaves some out. The table shows 200,000 to 250,000 clones, with around four fifths occurring only once. Material: PBMCs. Receptor source: a woman between 18 and 29 years old in good health and CMV-seronegative. Each CDR3 is given with its conserved first and last residue. Fields, in order: CDR3 length, V gene, D gene, J gene, clone size, CDR3 DNA, CDR3 protein. The D gene is left open where the match is weak. The size of a clone is reported for some rows only, either as once, few or many, or as a class for expanded clones.

length: 12
V: TRBV2
D: .
J: TRBJ1-1
size: .
DNA: TGTGCCAGCAAGGATTATAACACTGAAGCTTTCTTT
CDR3: CASKDYNTEAFF

length: 16
V: TRBV7-8
D: TRBD2
J: TRBJ2-1
size: .
DNA: TGTGCCAGCAGCCGTGGGACTAGCGGAACTTACAATGAGCAGTTCTTC
CDR3: CASSRGTSGTYNEQFF

length: 14
V: TRBV6-1
D: .
J: TRBJ1-1
size: .
DNA: TGTGCCAGCTCTAACCGAGGAAAGAACACTGAAGCTTTCTTT
CDR3: CASSNRGKNTEAFF

length: 15
V: TRBV5-1
D: TRBD2
J: TRBJ2-3
size: .
DNA: TGCGCCAGCAGCTGGAGCGGGAGAGGTGGAGATACGCAGTATTTT
CDR3: CASSWSGRGGDTQYF

length: 15
V: TRBV29-1
D: TRBD1
J: TRBJ2-2
size: .
DNA: TGCAGCGTTCTGGGGACAGGGACGAACACCGGGGAGCTGTTTTTT
CDR3: CSVLGTGTNTGELFF

length: 15
V: TRBV19
D: .
J: TRBJ2-2
size: few
DNA: TGTGCCAGTAGTATAGGACAGGCACACACCGGGGAGCTGTTTTTT
CDR3: CASSIGQAHTGELFF

length: 18
V: TRBV9
D: TRBD1
J: TRBJ1-4
size: few
DNA: TGTGCCAGCAGCACTTCGACAGGGCGGATGGCGACTAATGAAAAACTGTTTTTT
CDR3: CASSTSTGRMATNEKLFF

length: 15
V: TRBV5-1
D: .
J: TRBJ1-2
size: .
DNA: TGCGCCAGCAGCCTTGCTCCTACAGTCAACTATGGCTACACCTTC
CDR3: CASSLAPTVNYGYTF

length: 14
V: TRBV5-1
D: .
J: TRBJ2-4
size: .
DNA: TGCGCCAGCAGCTTGGAACCAGGGTTGAACATTCAGTACTTC
CDR3: CASSLEPGLNIQYF

length: 16
V: TRBV6-6
D: .
J: TRBJ2-7
size: .
DNA: TGTGCCAGCAGTTACTCGAGTGTCACAATCTCCTACGAGCAGTACTTC
CDR3: CASSYSSVTISYEQYF

length: 17
V: TRBV4-2
D: TRBD2
J: TRBJ2-1
size: .
DNA: TGTGCCAGCAGCCAAGATAGGCTAGCGGGAGGGTTCAATGAGCAGTTCTTC
CDR3: CASSQDRLAGGFNEQFF

length: 13
V: TRBV5-4
D: .
J: TRBJ2-3
size: once
DNA: TGTGCCAGCAGCTTAGAGGGGACAGATACGCAGTATTTT
CDR3: CASSLEGTDTQYF

length: 15
V: TRBV27
D: TRBD2
J: TRBJ2-1
size: .
DNA: TGTGCCAGCACCTATAGCGGGAGGTCCTACAATGAGCAGTTCTTC
CDR3: CASTYSGRSYNEQFF

length: 13
V: TRBV18
D: .
J: TRBJ1-1
size: .
DNA: TGTGCCAGCTCGGAACTCGAGAACACTGAAGCTTTCTTT
CDR3: CASSELENTEAFF

length: 13
V: TRBV29-1
D: .
J: TRBJ2-3
size: once
DNA: TGCAGCGTTGACGTGAGTTCGACAGATACGCAGTATTTT
CDR3: CSVDVSSTDTQYF

length: 15
V: TRBV10-3
D: .
J: TRBJ2-2
size: .
DNA: TGTGCCATCAGTGTTAGCTCGTTTAGTAACGGGGAGCTGTTTTTT
CDR3: CAISVSSFSNGELFF

length: 14
V: TRBV2
D: TRBD1
J: TRBJ1-5
size: few
DNA: TGTGCCAGCGGAGGGACAGGGATTAATCAGCCCCAGCATTTT
CDR3: CASGGTGINQPQHF

length: 12
V: TRBV25-1
D: .
J: TRBJ1-2
size: .
DNA: TGTGCCAGCAGTCGGATTCACGAGGGCTACACCTTC
CDR3: CASSRIHEGYTF

length: 15
V: TRBV9
D: TRBD2
J: TRBJ2-1
size: .
DNA: TGTGCCAGCAGCGTAGTTCCTAGCGGATACAATGAGCAGTTCTTC
CDR3: CASSVVPSGYNEQFF

length: 17
V: TRBV29-1
D: TRBD1
J: TRBJ2-6
size: .
DNA: TGCAGCGTGACGACAGGGGGCTACTCGTCTGGGGCCAACGTCCTGACTTTC
CDR3: CSVTTGGYSSGANVLTF

length: 15
V: TRBV6-6
D: .
J: TRBJ1-5
size: few
DNA: TGTGCCAGCAGTTACGATGGGGGGGGCAATCAGCCCCAGCATTTT
CDR3: CASSYDGGGNQPQHF

length: 15
V: TRBV18
D: .
J: TRBJ1-1
size: .
DNA: TGTGCCAGCTCACCAAGGCGGGGTATGAACACTGAAGCTTTCTTT
CDR3: CASSPRRGMNTEAFF

length: 14
V: TRBV30
D: .
J: TRBJ1-5
size: .
DNA: TGTGCCTGGAGTCTGGGACTCAGCAATCAGCCCCAGCATTTT
CDR3: CAWSLGLSNQPQHF

length: 16
V: TRBV6-5
D: .
J: TRBJ1-5
size: few
DNA: TGTGCCAGCAGTTTAGTATTTGTTCAGGGAACCCAGCCCCAGCATTTT
CDR3: CASSLVFVQGTQPQHF

length: 14
V: TRBV29-1
D: .
J: TRBJ2-1
size: .
DNA: TGCAGCGTTCGTGGACGGAGCTCCTACAATGAGCAGTTCTTC
CDR3: CSVRGRSSYNEQFF

length: 14
V: TRBV15
D: .
J: TRBJ1-1
size: .
DNA: TGTGCCACCAGCAGAGGCGGGGTGAACACTGAAGCTTTCTTT
CDR3: CATSRGGVNTEAFF

length: 16
V: TRBV28
D: .
J: TRBJ1-1
size: .
DNA: TGTGCCAGCATTACTACAGGTGTCAGCTTGAACACTGAAGCTTTCTTT
CDR3: CASITTGVSLNTEAFF

length: 17
V: TRBV27
D: TRBD1
J: TRBJ2-1
size: .
DNA: TGTGCCAGCAGTTTAGCCTCAGGGGGCGCGGGATACAATGAGCAGTTCTTC
CDR3: CASSLASGGAGYNEQFF

length: 15
V: TRBV28
D: TRBD1
J: TRBJ2-2
size: .
DNA: TGTGCCAGCAGTCGGGCGGACAGGGACACCGGGGAGCTGTTTTTT
CDR3: CASSRADRDTGELFF

length: 16
V: TRBV27
D: TRBD1
J: TRBJ1-5
size: few
DNA: TGTGCCAGCAGTCCCTGGGACAGGGGCCGGGGTCAGCCCCAGCATTTT
CDR3: CASSPWDRGRGQPQHF

length: 16
V: TRBV30
D: .
J: TRBJ1-2
size: .
DNA: TGTGCCTGGAGTCCCCCTACCAGAGTAATTAACTATGGCTACACCTTC
CDR3: CAWSPPTRVINYGYTF

length: 15
V: TRBV2
D: .
J: TRBJ1-2
size: .
DNA: TGTGCCAGCGCAGCAGGGGCCCATATGAACTATGGCTACACCTTC
CDR3: CASAAGAHMNYGYTF